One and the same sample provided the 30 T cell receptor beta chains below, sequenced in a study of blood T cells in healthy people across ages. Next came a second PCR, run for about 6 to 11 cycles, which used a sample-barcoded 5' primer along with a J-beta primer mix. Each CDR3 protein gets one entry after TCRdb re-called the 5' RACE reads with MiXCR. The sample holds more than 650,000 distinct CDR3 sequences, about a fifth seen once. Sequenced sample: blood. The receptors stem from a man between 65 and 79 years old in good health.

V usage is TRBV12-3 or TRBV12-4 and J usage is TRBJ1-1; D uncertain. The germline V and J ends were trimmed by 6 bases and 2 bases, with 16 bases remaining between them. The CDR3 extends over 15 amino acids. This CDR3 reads CASSRSEASNTEAFF. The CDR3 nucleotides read TGTGCCAGCAGCCGTAGCGAGGCCAGCAACACTGAAGCTTTCTTT.

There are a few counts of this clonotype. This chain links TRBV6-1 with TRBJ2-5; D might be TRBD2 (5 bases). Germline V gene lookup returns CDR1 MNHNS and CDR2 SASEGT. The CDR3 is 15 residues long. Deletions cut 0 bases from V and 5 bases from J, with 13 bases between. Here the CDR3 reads CASSEALGLGETQYF. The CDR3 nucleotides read TGTGCCAGCAGTGAAGCGCTCGGACTTGGGGAGACCCAGTACTTC.

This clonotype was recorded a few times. This CDR3 reads CASSDGRRSYNEQFF. The CDR3 DNA reads TGTGCCAGCAGTGACGGCCGTCGCTCCTACAATGAGCAGTTCTTC. This rearrangement joins TRBV6-5 to TRBJ2-1; D not resolved. The CDR3 is 15 residues long. Germline CDR1 reads MNHEY; CDR2 reads SVGAGI. Trimming left V 5 bases short and J 0 bases short, with 11 bases between.

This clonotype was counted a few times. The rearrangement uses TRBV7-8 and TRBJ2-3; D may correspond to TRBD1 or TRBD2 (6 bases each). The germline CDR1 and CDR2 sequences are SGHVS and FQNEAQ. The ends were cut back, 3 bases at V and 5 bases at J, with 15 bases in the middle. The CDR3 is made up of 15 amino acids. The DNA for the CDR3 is TGTGCCAGCAGCTTTTCGGGGGCCGGGGTAGATACGCAGTATTTT. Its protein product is CASSFSGAGVDTQYF.

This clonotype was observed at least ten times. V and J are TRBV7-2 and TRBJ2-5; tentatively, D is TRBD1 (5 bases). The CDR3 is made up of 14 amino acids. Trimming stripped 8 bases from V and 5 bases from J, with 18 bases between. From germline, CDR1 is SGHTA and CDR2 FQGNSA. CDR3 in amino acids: CASLGDPWGETQYF. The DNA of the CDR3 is TGTGCCAGCTTAGGCGATCCTTGGGGCGAGACCCAGTACTTC.

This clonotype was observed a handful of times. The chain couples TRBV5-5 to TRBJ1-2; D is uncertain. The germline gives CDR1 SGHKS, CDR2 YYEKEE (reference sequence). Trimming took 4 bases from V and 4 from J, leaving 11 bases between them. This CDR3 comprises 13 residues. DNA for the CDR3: TGTGCCAGCAGCCCGGGAGAGGCCTATGGCTACACCTTC. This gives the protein CASSPGEAYGYTF. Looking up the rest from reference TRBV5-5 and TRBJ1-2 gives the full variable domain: DAGVTQSPTHLIKTRGQQVTLRCSPISGHKSVSWYQQVLGQGPQFIFQYYEKEERGRGNFPDRFSARQFPNYSSELNVNALLLGDSALYLCASSPGEAYGYTFGSGTRLTVV.

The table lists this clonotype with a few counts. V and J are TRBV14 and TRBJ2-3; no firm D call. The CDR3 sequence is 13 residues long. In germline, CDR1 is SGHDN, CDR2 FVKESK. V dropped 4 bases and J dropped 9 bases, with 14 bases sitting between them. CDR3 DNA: TGTGCCAGCAGCCCCAGGACCCGAAGCACGCAGTATTTT. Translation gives CASSPRTRSTQYF.

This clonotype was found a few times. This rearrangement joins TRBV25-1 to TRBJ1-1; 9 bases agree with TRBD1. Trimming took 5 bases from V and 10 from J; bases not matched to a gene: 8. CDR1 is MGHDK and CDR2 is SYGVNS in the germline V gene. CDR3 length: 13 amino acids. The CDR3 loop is CASSPGTGRGAFF. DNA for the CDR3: TGTGCCAGCAGTCCCGGGACAGGGCGTGGAGCTTTCTTT.

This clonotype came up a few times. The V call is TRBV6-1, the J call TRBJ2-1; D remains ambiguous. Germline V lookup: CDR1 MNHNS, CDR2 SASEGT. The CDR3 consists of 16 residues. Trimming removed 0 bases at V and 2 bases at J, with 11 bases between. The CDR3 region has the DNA TGTGCCAGCAGTGAAGCCGGGCGGAAGCCCTACAATGAGCAGTTCTTC. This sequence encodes CASSEAGRKPYNEQFF.

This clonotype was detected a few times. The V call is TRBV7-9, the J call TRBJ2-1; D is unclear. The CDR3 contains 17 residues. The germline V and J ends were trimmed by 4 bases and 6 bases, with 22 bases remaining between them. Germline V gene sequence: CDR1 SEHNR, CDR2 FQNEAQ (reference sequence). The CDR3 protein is CASSSSLAGEVPNEQFF. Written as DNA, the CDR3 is TGTGCCAGCAGCTCCAGTTTAGCCGGAGAGGTCCCCAATGAGCAGTTCTTC.

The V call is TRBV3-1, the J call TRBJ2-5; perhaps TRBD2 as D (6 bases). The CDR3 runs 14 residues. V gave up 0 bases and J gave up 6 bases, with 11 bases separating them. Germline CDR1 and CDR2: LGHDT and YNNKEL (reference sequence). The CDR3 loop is CASSQDAGMQTQYF. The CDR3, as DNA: TGTGCCAGCAGCCAAGATGCGGGGATGCAGACCCAGTACTTC.

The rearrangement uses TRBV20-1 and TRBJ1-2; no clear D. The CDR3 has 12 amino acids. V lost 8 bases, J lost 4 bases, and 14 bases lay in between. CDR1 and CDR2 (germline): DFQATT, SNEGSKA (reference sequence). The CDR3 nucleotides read TGCAGTCTCAGAACGGGGAGCTATGGCTACACCTTC. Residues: CSLRTGSYGYTF.

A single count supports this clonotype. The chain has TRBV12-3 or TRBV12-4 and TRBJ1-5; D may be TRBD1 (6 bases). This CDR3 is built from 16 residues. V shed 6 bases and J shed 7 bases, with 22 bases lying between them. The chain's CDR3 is CASSPHTGGAGQPQHF. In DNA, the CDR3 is TGTGCCAGCAGCCCCCATACGGGGGGGGCCGGGCAGCCCCAGCATTTT.

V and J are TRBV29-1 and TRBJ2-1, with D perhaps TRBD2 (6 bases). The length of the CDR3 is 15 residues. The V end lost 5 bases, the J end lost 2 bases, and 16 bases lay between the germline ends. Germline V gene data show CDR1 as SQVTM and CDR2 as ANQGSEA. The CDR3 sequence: CSVKELTSTYNEQFF. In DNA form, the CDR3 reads TGCAGCGTTAAGGAGCTCACTAGCACCTACAATGAGCAGTTCTTC.

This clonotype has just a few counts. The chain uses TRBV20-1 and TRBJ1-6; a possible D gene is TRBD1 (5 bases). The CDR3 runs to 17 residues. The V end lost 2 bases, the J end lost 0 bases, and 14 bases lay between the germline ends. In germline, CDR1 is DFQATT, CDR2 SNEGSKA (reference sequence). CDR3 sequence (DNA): TGCAGTGCTAGACAGGGCTCCCTAAGCTCCTATAATTCACCCCTCCACTTT. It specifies CSARQGSLSSYNSPLHF.

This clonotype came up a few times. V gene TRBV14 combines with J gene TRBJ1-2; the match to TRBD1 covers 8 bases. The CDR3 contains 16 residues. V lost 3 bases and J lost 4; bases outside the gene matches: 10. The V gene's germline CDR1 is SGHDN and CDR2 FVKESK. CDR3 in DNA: TGTGCCAGCAGCCAGGGCCTACAGGGGGAATCCTATGGCTACACCTTC. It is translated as CASSQGLQGESYGYTF.

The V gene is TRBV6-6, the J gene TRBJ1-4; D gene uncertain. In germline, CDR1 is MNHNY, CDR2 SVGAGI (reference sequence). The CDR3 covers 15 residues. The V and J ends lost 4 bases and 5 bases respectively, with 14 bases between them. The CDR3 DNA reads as TGTGCCAGCAGTTTCCCACCAGGAGAGAATGAAAAACTGTTTTTT. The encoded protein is CASSFPPGENEKLFF.

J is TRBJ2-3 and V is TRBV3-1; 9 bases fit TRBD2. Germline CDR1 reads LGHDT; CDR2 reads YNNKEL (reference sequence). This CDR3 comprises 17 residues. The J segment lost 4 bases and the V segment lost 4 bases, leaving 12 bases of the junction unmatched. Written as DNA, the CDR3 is TGTGCCAGCAGCCGACAAAATAGCGGGAGATATGCAGATACGCAGTATTTT. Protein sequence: CASSRQNSGRYADTQYF.

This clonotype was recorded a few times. The CDR3 bases are TGTGCCAGCAGCGTCTTTGGGACAGGGGGCGGAGAGACCCAGTACTTC. This sequence encodes CASSVFGTGGGETQYF. V usage is TRBV11-2 and J usage is TRBJ2-1; TRBD1 matches at 12 bases. The end of the DNA fits TRBJ2-5 better, so the J call may be wrong. Germline assignment: CDR1 SGHAT and CDR2 FQNNGV. There are 16 residues in the CDR3.

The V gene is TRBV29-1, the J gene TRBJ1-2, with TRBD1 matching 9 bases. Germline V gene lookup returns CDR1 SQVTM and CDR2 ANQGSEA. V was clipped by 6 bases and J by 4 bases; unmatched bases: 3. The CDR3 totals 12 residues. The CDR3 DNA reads TGCAGCGTAGCGACAGGGGGCTATGGCTACACCTTC. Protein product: CSVATGGYGYTF.

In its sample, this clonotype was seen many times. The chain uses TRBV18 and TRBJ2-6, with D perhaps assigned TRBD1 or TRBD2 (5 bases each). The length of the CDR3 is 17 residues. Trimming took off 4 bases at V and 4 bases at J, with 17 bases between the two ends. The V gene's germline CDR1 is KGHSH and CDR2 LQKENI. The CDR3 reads CASSQRREGTGANVLTF. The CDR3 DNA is TGTGCCAGCTCACAGAGACGTGAGGGGACCGGGGCCAACGTCCTGACTTTC.

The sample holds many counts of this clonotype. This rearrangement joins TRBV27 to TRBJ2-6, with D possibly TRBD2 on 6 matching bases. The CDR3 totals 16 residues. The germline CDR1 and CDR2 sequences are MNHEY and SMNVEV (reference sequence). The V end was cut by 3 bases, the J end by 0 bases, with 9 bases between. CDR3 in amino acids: CASSFTSSSGANVLTF. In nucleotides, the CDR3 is TGTGCCAGCAGTTTCACTAGCTCCTCTGGGGCCAACGTCCTGACTTTC.

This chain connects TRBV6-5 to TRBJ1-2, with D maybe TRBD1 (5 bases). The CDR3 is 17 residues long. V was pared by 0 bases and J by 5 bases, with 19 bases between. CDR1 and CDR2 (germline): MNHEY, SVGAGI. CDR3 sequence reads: CASSYSRTASGWYGYTF. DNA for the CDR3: TGTGCCAGCAGTTACTCGAGAACGGCGTCAGGGTGGTATGGCTACACCTTC.

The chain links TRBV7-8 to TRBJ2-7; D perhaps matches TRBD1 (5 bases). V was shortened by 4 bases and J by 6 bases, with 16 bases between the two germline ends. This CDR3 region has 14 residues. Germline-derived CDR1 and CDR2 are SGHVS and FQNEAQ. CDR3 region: CASSYNAQGGEQYF. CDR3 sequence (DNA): TGTGCCAGCAGCTACAATGCCCAGGGCGGCGAGCAGTACTTC.

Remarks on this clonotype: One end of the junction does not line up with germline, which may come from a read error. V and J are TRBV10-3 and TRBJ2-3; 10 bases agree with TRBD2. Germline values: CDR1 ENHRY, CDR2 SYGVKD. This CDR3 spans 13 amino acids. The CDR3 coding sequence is TGTGCCATCAGGAGGACTAGCGGCGGTACGCAGTGTTTT. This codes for CAIRRTSGGTQCF.

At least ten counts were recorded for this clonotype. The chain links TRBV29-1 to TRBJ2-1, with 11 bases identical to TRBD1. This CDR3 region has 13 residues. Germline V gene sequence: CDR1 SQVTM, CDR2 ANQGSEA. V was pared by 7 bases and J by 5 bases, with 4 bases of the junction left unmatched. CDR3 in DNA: TGCAGCGCGGGACAGGGGGTTAACAATGAGCAGTTCTTC. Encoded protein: CSAGQGVNNEQFF.

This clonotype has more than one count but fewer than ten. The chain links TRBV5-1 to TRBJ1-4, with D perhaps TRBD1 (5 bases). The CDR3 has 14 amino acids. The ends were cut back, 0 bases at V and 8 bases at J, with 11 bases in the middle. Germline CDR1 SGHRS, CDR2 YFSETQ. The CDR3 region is CASSLDQGGEKLFF. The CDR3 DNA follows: TGCGCCAGCAGCTTGGACCAGGGAGGCGAAAAACTGTTTTTT. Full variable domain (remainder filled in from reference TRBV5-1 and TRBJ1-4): KAGVTQTPRYLIKTRGQQVTLSCSPISGHRSVSWYQQTPGQGLQFLFEYFSETQRNKGNFPGRFSGRQFSNSRSEMNVSTLELGDSALYLCASSLDQGGEKLFFGSGTQLSVL.

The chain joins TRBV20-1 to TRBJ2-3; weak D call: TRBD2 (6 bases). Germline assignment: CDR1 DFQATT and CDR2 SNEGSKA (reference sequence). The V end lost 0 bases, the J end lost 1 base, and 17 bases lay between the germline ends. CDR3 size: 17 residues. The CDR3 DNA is TGCAGTGCTAGAGATCGATTGAGTAGCGGTCGCACAGATACGCAGTATTTT. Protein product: CSARDRLSSGRTDTQYF.

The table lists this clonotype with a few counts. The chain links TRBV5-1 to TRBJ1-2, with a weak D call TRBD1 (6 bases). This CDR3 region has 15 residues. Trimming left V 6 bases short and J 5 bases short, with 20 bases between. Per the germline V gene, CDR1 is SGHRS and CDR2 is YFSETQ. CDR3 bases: TGCGCCAGCACCCTAGCGGGACGGACAGCTTATGGCTACACCTTC. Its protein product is CASTLAGRTAYGYTF.

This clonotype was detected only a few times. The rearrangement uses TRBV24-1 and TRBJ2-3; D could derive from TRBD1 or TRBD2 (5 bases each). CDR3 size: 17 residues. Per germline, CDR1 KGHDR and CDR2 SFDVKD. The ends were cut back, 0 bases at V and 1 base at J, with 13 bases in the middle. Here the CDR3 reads CATSDLPGARGTDTQYF. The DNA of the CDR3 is TGTGCCACCAGTGATTTGCCCGGGGCGAGGGGCACAGATACGCAGTATTTT.